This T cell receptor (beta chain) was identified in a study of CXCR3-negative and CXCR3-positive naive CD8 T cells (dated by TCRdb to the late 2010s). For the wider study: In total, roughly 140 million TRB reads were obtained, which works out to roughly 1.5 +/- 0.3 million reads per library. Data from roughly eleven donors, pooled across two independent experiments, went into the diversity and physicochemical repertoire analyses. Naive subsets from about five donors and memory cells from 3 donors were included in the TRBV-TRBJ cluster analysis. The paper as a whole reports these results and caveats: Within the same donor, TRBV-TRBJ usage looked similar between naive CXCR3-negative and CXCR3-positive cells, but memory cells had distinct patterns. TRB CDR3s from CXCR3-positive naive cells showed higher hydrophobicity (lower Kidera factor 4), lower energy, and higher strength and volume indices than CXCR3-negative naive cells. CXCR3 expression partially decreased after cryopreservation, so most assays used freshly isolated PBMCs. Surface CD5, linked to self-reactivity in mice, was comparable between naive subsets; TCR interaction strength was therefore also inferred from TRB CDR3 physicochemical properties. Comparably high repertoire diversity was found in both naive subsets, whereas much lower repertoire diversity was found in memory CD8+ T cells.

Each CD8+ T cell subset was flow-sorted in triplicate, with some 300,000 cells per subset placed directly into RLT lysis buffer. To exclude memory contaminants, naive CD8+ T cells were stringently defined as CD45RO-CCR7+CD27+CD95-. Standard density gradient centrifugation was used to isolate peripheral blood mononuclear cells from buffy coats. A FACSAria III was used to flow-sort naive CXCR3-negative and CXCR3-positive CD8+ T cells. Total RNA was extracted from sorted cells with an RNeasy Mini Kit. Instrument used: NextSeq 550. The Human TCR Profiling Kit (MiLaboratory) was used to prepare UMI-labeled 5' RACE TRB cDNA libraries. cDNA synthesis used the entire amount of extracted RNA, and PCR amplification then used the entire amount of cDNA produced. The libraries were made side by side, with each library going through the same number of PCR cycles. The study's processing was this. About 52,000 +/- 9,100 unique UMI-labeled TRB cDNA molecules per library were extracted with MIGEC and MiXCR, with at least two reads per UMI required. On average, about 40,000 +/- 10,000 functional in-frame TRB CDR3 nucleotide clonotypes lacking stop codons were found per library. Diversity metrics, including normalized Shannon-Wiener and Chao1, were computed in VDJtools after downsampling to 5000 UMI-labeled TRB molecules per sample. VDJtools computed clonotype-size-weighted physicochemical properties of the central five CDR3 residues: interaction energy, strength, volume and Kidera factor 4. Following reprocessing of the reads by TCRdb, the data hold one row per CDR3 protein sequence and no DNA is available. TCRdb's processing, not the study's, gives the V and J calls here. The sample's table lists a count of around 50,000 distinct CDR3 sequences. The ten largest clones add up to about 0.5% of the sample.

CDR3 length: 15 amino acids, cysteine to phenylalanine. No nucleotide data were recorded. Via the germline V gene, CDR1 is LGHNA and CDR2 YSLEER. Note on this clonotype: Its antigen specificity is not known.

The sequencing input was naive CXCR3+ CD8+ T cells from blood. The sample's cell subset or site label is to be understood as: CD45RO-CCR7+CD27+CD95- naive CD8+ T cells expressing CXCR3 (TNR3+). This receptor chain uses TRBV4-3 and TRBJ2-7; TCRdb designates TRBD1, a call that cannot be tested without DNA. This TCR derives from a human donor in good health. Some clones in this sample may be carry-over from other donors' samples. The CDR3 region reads CASSRDETGISEQYF.